This TCR beta chain was captured by sequencing in a study of OX40 agonist ivuxolimab in advanced cancers. Study details: Three individuals attained partial responses, comprising one hepatocellular carcinoma case and two cutaneous melanoma cases.

Findings and caveats of the study: In general, CD8+ T cells held more expanded clones than CD4+ did, on average. There were also nonresponders showing low normalized T-cell clonal expansion. Clonal expansion from baseline to week 6 occurred in both CD4+ and CD8+ T cells.

Repertoires were generated with immunoSEQ multiplex PCR, while TCRdb's copy carries only in-frame clones and drops some. The sample has 45,000 to 65,000 clones, around 82% seen once; the top ten hold more than 3%. The CDR3 has 12 residues. Germline CDR1 KGHSH, CDR2 LQKENI. Trimming removed 1 base at V and 13 bases at J, with 13 bases between. In the case of this clone: The antigen remains unidentified.

This receptor was obtained from an adult with an advanced solid tumor such as melanoma, head and neck, liver or kidney cancer. This chain joins TRBV18 and TRBJ1-2; tentative D call: TRBD1 (6 bases). The sample was CD4+ or CD8+ T cells sorted from blood, taken in a trial of the OX40 agonist ivuxolimab. CDR3 region: CASSPQDSHPTF. Here the CDR3 DNA reads TGTGCCAGCTCACCACAGGACAGCCACCCCACCTTC.